The entry below gives a single T cell receptor (beta chain) sequence along with its context. The PCR contained 60 Vbeta and 13 Jbeta primers. Profiling relied on immunoSEQ multiplex PCR, and the TCRdb table lists in-frame clones only, not all of them. Of 180,000 or so clones in the sample, 60% to 80% are singletons; the top ten hold more than 12%. Between the trimmed V and J ends, which lost 2 bases and 4 bases, there was a span of 6 bases. The germline CDR1 and CDR2 sequences are GTSNPN and SVGIG (reference sequence). This CDR3 contains 11 residues. This specimen belongs to a study of cytomegalovirus exposure and HLA in healthy donors.

The receptor was derived from a man aged 50 or older in good health and CMV-seropositive. The rearrangement joins TRBV30 to TRBJ2-7; D remains ambiguous. Material: PBMCs. CDR3 nucleotide sequence: TGTGCCTGGAGTAGAGGTTACGAGCAGTACTTC. Translated, it gives CAWSRGYEQYF. The variable domain in full, with the rest retrieved from reference TRBV30 and TRBJ2-7, is SQTIHQWPATLVQPVGSPLSLECTVEGTSNPNLYWYRQAAGRGLQLLFYSVGIGQISSEVPQNLSASRPQDRQFILSSKKLLLSDSGFYLCAWSRGYEQYFGPGTRLTVT.